The clone carrying this T cell receptor beta chain was counted a single time. CDR3 size: 15 residues. Germline V gives CDR1 SGHVS, CDR2 FQNEAQ. After removal of 5 bases from V and 8 bases from J, the junction contained 9 bases not matched to a gene. This specimen belongs to a study of OX40 agonist ivuxolimab in advanced cancers. Clones were read by immunoSEQ multiplex PCR, and TCRdb kept only the in-frame ones, dropping some. This sample yields some 45,000 clones, of which roughly 82% are seen a single time; around 2.1% belongs to the top ten. This sequence joins TRBV7-8 and TRBJ2-1; 10 bases agree with TRBD1. Sample: CD4+ or CD8+ T cells sorted from blood, taken in a trial of the OX40 agonist ivuxolimab. The sequence was obtained from an adult with an advanced solid tumor such as melanoma, head and neck, liver or kidney cancer. The CDR3 coding sequence is TGTGCCAGCAGCGGGCGGGACAGGGGTATTCATGAGCAGTTCTTC. Its translation is CASSGRDRGIHEQFF.